The 14 T cell receptor beta chains in this list originate from one sample, sequenced in a study of T cell responses to AZD1222 COVID-19 vaccine. The method was immunoSEQ multiplex PCR; TCRdb's version includes in-frame clones alone and lacks a portion of them. The sample lists 120,000 to 150,000 clones, around nine tenths seen once, with 5% in the top ten. The sequencing here drew on peripheral blood, taken on day 0 of AZD1222 vaccination. All receptors come from an adult in good health.

The chain uses TRBV28 and TRBJ1-2; D possibly corresponds to TRBD1 (6 bases). The V end lost 2 bases, the J end lost 8 bases, and 12 bases lay between the germline ends. Looked up from germline, CDR1 is MDHEN and CDR2 is SYDVKM. The CDR3 consists of 13 residues. This CDR3 is CASSLEGGQGYTF. Here the CDR3 DNA reads TGTGCCAGCAGTTTAGAGGGGGGGCAGGGCTACACCTTC.

Notes on this clone: Other nucleotide sequences from this sample produce the same CDR3. The chain combines TRBV5-4 with TRBJ2-3; perhaps TRBD2 as D (6 bases). The V gene lost 3 bases and the J gene lost 2 bases, with 10 bases spanning the gap. The length of the CDR3 is 14 residues. Germline V gene sequence: CDR1 SGHNT, CDR2 YYREEE (reference sequence). The CDR3 spells CASSSGSYTDTQYF. The CDR3, as DNA: TGTGCCAGCAGCTCCGGGAGCTACACAGATACGCAGTATTTT.

By share, this clone ranks as large. The V call is TRBV7-9, the J call TRBJ1-2, with D maybe TRBD1 (5 bases). Germline V gene sequence: CDR1 SEHNR, CDR2 FQNEAQ (reference sequence). This CDR3 region has 14 residues. V was pared by 5 bases and J by 4 bases, with 14 bases between. The CDR3 DNA sequence: TGTGCCAGCAGCCAAGCGGGGGAGGTCTATGGCTACACCTTC. This translates into CASSQAGEVYGYTF.

The chain joins TRBV7-2 to TRBJ1-3; D call uncertain. This CDR3 comprises 14 residues. V gave up 5 bases and J gave up 4 bases, with 12 bases separating them. Germline CDR1 SGHTA, CDR2 FQGNSA. For the CDR3, the DNA is TGTGCCAGCAGCCCTCCGGGCGGCGGAAACACCATATATTTT. It yields the protein CASSPPGGGNTIYF.

The rearrangement uses TRBV19 and TRBJ2-7, with D hard to call. CDR3 length equals 12 residues. V was trimmed by 3 bases and J by 6 bases, leaving 9 bases between them. Germline-derived CDR1 and CDR2 are LNHDA and SQIVND (reference sequence). The CDR3 loop reads CASSMMGSEQYF. CDR3 nucleotides: TGTGCCAGTAGTATGATGGGTTCCGAGCAGTACTTC.

This clone is a singleton in its sample. This chain links TRBV28 with TRBJ2-3; D is ambiguous. The germline V gene has CDR1 MDHEN and CDR2 SYDVKM. V shed 2 bases and J shed 0 bases, with 9 bases lying between them. This CDR3 has 15 amino acids. The CDR3, as DNA: TGTGCCAGCAGTTTACTACAGTCTAGCACAGATACGCAGTATTTT. It is translated as CASSLLQSSTDTQYF.

The chain links TRBV5-4 to TRBJ2-1; 8 bases align to TRBD2. The V segment lost 1 base and the J segment 3 bases; nucleotides outside the gene matches: 3. This CDR3 contains 15 residues. Germline CDR1 reads SGHNT; CDR2 reads YYREEE (reference sequence). The CDR3 is CASSLTSGYYNEQFF. The DNA for the CDR3 is TGTGCCAGCAGCTTGACTAGCGGATACTACAATGAGCAGTTCTTC.

The V call is TRBV7-2, the J call TRBJ2-7, with D maybe TRBD2 (6 bases). The CDR3 sequence is 13 residues long. Looked up from germline, CDR1 is SGHTA and CDR2 is FQGNSA. Trimming left V 1 base short and J 3 bases short, with 7 bases between. CDR3 coding DNA: TGTGCCAGCAGCTTAGACGGGAGCTACGAGCAGTACTTC. The encoded protein is CASSLDGSYEQYF.

For the CDR3, the DNA is TGTGCCAGCAGCTTAGGGCAGGCGGGAGTCCTCTACGAGCAGTACTTC. Amino acids: CASSLGQAGVLYEQYF. The gene calls are TRBV7-2 and TRBJ2-7; 7 bases match TRBD2. The CDR3 consists of 16 residues. Germline-derived CDR1 and CDR2 are SGHTA and FQGNSA. The ends lost 1 base at V and 3 bases at J; junction bases unmatched: 9.

The chain joins TRBV7-3 to TRBJ2-3; D is uncertain. The ends were cut back, 5 bases at V and 0 bases at J, with 6 bases in the middle. CDR1 is SGHTA and CDR2 is FQGTGA in the germline V gene. CDR3 size: 13 residues. The CDR3 nucleotides are TGTGCCAGCAGCAATCCTAGCACAGATACGCAGTATTTT. Amino acids: CASSNPSTDTQYF.

This chain joins TRBV7-2 and TRBJ2-7, with TRBD1 matching 10 bases. J was trimmed by 4 bases and V by 1 base; bases with no gene match: 4. The germline V gene encodes CDR1 SGHTA and CDR2 FQGNSA. This CDR3 has 15 amino acids. In DNA form, the CDR3 reads TGTGCCAGCAGCTTAGATGGGACAGGGGATTACGAGCAGTACTTC. Translation gives CASSLDGTGDYEQYF.

V and J are TRBV28 and TRBJ2-1; weak D call: TRBD1 (5 bases). The CDR3 is made up of 15 amino acids. The V gene lost 2 bases and the J gene lost 8 bases, with 16 bases spanning the gap. Germline CDR1 reads MDHEN; CDR2 reads SYDVKM. In DNA, the CDR3 is TGTGCCAGCAGTTTAGGGGCTGGGGCTTTGGATGAGCAGTTCTTC. This translates into CASSLGAGALDEQFF.

The rearrangement joins TRBV4-3 to TRBJ2-3; 8 nucleotides align to TRBD2. V lost 0 bases to trimming and J lost 6 bases; unmatched junction nucleotides: 8. Germline values: CDR1 LGHNA, CDR2 YSLEER. The CDR3 has 16 residues. The CDR3, as DNA: TGCGCCAGCAGCCAAGATCCCACGGGAGGGCCGGATACGCAGTATTTT. This codes for CASSQDPTGGPDTQYF.

This clone was found a few times. The gene calls are TRBV4-1 and TRBJ1-1; perhaps TRBD1 as D (5 bases). The germline V and J ends were trimmed by 5 bases and 5 bases, with 12 bases remaining between them. CDR1 MGHRA and CDR2 YSYEKL come from the germline V gene. The CDR3 runs 13 residues. The CDR3 loop is CASSGGIRTEAFF. In nucleotides, the CDR3 is TGCGCCAGCAGCGGGGGGATCCGAACTGAAGCTTTCTTT.